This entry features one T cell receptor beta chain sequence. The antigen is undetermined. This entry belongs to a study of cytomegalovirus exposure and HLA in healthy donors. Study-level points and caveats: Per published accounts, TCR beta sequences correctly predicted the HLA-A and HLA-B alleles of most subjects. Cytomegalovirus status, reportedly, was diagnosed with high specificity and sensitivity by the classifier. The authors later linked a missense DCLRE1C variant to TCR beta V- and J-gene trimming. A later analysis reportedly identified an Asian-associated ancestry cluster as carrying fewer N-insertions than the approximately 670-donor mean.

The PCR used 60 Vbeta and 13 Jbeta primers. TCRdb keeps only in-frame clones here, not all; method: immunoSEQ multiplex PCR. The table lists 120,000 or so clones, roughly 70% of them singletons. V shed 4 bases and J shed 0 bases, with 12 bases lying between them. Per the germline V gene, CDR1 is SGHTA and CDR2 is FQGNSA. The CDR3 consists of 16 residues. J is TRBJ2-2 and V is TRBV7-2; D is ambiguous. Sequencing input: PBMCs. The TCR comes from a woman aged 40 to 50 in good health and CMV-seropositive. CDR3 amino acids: CASSSVRVTNTGELFF. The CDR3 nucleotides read TGTGCCAGCAGCTCCGTTCGAGTAACGAACACCGGGGAGCTGTTTTTT.